This T cell receptor beta chain was documented in a study of Graves' ophthalmopathy and Graves' hyperthyroidism. Study-level findings and limits: A majority of expanded thyroid clonotypes exceeding 0.001 frequency were likewise present in blood.

CDR3 length equals 14 residues. The V gene lost 0 bases and the J gene lost 5 bases, with 8 bases spanning the gap. Germline values: CDR1 ENHRY, CDR2 SYGVKD. This clonotype occurred many times. The antigen remains unidentified. Researchers took RNA transcripts and amplified TCR beta CDR3 regions from them. HTBI primers served in a first-round RT-PCR, which a second-round multiplex PCR followed. Each CDR3 protein is one row after TCRdb ran MiXCR on the multiplex PCR reads. The sample shows 340,000 or so distinct CDR3 sequences, roughly 15% of them seen only once. The chain recombines TRBV10-3 with TRBJ1-5, with no clear D. The sample was peripheral blood. This clonotype was sampled from an adult man with Graves' ophthalmopathy. As DNA, the CDR3 is TGTGCCATCAGTGAGTCATCAAGCGATCAGCCCCAGCATTTT. It yields the protein CAISESSSDQPQHF.